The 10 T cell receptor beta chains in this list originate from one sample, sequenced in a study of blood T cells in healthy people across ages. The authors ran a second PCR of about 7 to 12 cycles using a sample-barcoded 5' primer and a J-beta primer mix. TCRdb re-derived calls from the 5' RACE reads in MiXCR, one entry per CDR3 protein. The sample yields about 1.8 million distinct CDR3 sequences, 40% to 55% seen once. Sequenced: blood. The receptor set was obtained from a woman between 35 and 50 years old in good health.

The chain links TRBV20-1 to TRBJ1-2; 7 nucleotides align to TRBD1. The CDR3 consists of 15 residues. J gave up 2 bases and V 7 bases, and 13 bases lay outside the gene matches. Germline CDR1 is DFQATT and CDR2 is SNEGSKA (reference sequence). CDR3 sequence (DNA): TGCAGTGATAGTGGAGGGGGCAGATCCAACTATGGCTACACCTTC. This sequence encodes CSDSGGGRSNYGYTF.

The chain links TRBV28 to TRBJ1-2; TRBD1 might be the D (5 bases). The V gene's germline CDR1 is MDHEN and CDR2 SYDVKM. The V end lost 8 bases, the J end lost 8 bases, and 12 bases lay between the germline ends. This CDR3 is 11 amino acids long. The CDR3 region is CASDNRSGYTF. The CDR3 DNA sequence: TGTGCCAGCGATAACAGGAGCGGCTACACCTTC.

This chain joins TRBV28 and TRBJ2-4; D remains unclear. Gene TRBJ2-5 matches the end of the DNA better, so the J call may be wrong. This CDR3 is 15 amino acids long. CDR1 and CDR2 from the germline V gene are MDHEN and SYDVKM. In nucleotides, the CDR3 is TGTGCCAGCAGTGAAACGCACAGTGGGCAAGAGACCCAGTACTTC. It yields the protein CASSETHSGQETQYF.

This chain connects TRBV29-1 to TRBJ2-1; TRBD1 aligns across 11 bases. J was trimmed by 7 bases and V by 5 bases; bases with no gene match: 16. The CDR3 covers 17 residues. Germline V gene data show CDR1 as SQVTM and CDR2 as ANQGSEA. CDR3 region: CSVRQWTGGNPPNEQFF. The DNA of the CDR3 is TGCAGCGTTCGACAATGGACAGGGGGCAACCCCCCGAATGAGCAGTTCTTC.

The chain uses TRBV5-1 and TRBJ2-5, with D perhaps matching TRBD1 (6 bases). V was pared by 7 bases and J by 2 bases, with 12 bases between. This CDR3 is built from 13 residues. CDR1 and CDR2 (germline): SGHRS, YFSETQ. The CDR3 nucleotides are TGCGCCAGCGCCTGGACAGCTCAAGAGACCCAGTACTTC. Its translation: CASAWTAQETQYF.

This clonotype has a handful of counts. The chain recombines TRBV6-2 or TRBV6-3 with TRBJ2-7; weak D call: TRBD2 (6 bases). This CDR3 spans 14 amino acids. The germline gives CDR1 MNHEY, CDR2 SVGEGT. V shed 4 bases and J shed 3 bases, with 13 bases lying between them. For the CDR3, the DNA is TGTGCCAGCAGTTTCGTCCAGGGAGGCTACGAGCAGTACTTC. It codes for CASSFVQGGYEQYF.

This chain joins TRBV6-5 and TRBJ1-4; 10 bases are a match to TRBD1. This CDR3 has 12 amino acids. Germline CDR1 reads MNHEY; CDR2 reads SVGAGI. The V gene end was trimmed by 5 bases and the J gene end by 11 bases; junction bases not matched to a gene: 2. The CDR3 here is CASSRTGGKLFF. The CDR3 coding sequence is TGTGCCAGCAGTAGGACAGGGGGGAAACTGTTTTTT.

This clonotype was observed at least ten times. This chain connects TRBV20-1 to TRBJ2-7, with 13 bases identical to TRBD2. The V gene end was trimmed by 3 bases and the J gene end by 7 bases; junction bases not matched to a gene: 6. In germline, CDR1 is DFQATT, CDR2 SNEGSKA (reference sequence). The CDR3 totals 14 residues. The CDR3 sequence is CSASGGLAGYEQYF. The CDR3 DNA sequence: TGCAGTGCTAGCGGGGGACTAGCGGGGTATGAGCAGTACTTC.

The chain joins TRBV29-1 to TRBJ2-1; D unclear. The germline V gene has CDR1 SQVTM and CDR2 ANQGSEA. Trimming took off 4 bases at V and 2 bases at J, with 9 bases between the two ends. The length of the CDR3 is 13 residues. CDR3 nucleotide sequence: TGCAGCGTTGGCGCACAAACCTACAATGAGCAGTTCTTC. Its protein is CSVGAQTYNEQFF.

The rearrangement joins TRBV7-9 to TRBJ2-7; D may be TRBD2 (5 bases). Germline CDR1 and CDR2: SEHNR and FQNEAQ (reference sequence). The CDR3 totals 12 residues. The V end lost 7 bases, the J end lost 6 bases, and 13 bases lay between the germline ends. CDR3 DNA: TGTGCCAGCATACGGGATGACGGCGAGCAGTACTTC. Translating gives CASIRDDGEQYF.